Included here is one T cell receptor (beta chain) sequence, with context. This entry belongs to a study of regulatory T cells in long-lasting Graves disease. The CDR3 covers 15 residues. The germline V gene encodes CDR1 MNHEY and CDR2 SVGEGT. Deletions cut 5 bases from V and 1 base from J, with 12 bases between. Documented time point: newly diagnosed GD, antithyroid drugs for less than 3 months. Making the TCR library involved RNA that had been extracted from PBMCs. The TCR beta library used iRepertoire HTBI primers with Arm-PCR amplification of CDR3. Each CDR3 protein is one row after TCRdb ran MiXCR on the multiplex PCR reads. The table includes some 600,000 distinct CDR3 sequences, about 16% detected once. These data were also reused for a study on T cells in Graves' hyperthyroidism and ophthalmopathy.

The clonotype originates from a man younger than 35 with Graves disease. The sequenced sample was peripheral blood mononuclear cells (PBMCs), obtained at new diagnosis, from a patient treated with antithyroid drugs. The rearrangement joins TRBV6-2 or TRBV6-3 to TRBJ2-1; weak D call: TRBD2 (6 bases). CDR3 sequence reads: CASSASGTSYNEQFF. CDR3 DNA sequence: TGTGCCAGCAGTGCGTCGGGGACTTCCTACAATGAGCAGTTCTTC.